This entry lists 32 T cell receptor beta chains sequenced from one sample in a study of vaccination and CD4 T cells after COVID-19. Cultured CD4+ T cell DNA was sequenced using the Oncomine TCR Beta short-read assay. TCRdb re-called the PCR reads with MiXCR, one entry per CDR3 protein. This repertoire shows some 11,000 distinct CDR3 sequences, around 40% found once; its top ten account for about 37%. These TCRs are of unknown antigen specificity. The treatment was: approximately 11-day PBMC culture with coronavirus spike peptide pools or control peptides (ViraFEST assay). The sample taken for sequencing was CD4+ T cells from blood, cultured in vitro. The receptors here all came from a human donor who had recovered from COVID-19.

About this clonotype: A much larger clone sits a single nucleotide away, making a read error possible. The CDR3 spells CASSLSVPYEQYF. The CDR3 coding sequence is TGTGCCAGCAGCTTATCCGTTCCCTACGAGCAGTACTTC. The gene calls are TRBV7-7 and TRBJ2-1, with D unresolved. The J call may be mistaken, given a closer DNA end match to TRBJ2-7. Per germline, CDR1 SSHAT and CDR2 FNYEAQ (reference sequence). There are 13 residues in the CDR3.

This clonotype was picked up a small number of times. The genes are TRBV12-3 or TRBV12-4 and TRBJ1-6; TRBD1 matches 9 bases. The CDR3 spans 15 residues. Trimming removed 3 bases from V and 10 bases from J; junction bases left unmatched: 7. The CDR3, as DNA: TGTGCCAGCAGTTTTGCGGGACAGGGAACGTCACCCCTCCACTTT. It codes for CASSFAGQGTSPLHF.

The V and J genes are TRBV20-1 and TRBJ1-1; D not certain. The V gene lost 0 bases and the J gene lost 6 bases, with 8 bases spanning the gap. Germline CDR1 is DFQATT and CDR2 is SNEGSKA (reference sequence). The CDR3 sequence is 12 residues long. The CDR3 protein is CSARDLNAEAFF. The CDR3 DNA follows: TGCAGTGCTAGAGATCTCAATGCTGAAGCTTTCTTT.

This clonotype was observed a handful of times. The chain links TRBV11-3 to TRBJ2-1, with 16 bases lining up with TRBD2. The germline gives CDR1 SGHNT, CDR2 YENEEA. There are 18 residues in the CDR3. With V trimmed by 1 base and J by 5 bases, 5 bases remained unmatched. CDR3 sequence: CASSLAGTSGGENNEQFF. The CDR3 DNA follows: TGTGCCAGCAGCTTAGCCGGGACTAGCGGGGGGGAAAACAATGAGCAGTTCTTC.

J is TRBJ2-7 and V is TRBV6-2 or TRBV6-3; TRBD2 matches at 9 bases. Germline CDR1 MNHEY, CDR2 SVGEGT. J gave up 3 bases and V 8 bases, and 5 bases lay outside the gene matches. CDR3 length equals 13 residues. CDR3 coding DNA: TGTGCCAGCCAGCGGGGGGCATTCTACGAGCAGTACTTC. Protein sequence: CASQRGAFYEQYF.

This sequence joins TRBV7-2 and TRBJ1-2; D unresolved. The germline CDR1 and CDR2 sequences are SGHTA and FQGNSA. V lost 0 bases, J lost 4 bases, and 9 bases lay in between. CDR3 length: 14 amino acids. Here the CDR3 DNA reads TGTGCCAGCAGCTTAGCGTACCCTACCTATGGCTACACCTTC. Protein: CASSLAYPTYGYTF.

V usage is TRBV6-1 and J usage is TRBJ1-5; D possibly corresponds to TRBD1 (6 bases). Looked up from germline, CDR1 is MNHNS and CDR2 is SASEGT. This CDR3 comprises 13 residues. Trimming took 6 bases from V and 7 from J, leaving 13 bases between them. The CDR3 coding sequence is TGTGCCAGCAGGGGGGCGTTGGTCCAGCCCCAGCATTTT. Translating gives CASRGALVQPQHF.

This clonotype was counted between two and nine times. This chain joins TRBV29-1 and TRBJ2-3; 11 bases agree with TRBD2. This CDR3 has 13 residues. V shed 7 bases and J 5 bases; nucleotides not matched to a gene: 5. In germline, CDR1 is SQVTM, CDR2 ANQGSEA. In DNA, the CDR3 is TGCAGCGCTGTACTAGCGGGGGTAGATACGCAGTATTTT. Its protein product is CSAVLAGVDTQYF.

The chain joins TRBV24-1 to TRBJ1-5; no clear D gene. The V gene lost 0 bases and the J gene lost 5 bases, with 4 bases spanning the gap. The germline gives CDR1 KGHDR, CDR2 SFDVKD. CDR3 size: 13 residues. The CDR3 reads CATSDLQDQPQHF. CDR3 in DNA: TGTGCCACCAGTGATTTGCAGGATCAGCCCCAGCATTTT.

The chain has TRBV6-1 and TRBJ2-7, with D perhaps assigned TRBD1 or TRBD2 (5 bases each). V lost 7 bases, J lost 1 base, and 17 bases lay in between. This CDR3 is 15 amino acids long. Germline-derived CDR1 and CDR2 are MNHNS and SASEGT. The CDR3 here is CASTGTGDRSYEQYF. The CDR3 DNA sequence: TGTGCCAGCACCGGGACGGGTGATCGGTCCTACGAGCAGTACTTC.

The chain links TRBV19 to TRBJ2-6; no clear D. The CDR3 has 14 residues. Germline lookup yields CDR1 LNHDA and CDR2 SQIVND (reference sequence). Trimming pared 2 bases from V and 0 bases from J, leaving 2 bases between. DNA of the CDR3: TGTGCCAGTAGTATACGCTCTGGGGCCAACGTCCTGACTTTC. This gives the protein CASSIRSGANVLTF.

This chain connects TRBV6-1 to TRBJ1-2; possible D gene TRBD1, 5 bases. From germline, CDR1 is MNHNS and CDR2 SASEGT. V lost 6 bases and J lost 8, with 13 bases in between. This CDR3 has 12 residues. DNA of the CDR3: TGTGCCAGCAGGGCCGGGGGGGAGGGCTACACCTTC. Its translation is CASRAGGEGYTF.

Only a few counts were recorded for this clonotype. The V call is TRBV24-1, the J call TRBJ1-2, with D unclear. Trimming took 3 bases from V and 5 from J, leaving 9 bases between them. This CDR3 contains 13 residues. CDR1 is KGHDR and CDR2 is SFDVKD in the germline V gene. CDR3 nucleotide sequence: TGTGCCACCAGTGATGAGGGAGGGTATGGCTACACCTTC. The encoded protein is CATSDEGGYGYTF.

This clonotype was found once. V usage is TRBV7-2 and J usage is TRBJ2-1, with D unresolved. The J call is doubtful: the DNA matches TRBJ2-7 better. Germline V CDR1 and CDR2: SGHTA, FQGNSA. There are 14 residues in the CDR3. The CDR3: CASSLAFQPMEQYF. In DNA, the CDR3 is TGTGCCAGCAGCTTAGCGTTCCAACCGATGGAGCAGTACTTC.

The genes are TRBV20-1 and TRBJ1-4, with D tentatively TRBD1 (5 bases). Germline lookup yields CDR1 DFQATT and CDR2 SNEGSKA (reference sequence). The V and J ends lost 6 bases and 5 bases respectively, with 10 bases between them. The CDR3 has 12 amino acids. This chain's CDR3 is CSAGGTNEKLFF. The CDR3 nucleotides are TGCAGTGCGGGGGGGACGAATGAAAAACTGTTTTTT.

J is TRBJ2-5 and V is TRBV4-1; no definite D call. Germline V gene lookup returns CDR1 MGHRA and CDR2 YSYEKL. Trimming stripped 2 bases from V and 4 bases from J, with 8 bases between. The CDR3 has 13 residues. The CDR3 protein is CASSQSPAETQYF. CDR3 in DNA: TGCGCCAGCAGCCAATCCCCGGCAGAGACCCAGTACTTC.

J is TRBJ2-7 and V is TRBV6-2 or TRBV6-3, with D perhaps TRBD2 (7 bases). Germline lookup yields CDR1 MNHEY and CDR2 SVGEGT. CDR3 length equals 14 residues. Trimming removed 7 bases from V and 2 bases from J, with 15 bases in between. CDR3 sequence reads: CASTLRGAAYEQYF. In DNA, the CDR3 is TGTGCCAGCACCCTCCGGGGGGCCGCCTACGAGCAGTACTTC.

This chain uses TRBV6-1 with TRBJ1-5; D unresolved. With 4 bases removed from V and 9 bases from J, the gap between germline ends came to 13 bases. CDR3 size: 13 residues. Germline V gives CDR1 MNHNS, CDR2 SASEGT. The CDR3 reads CASSVVLEMPQHF. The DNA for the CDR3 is TGTGCCAGCAGTGTAGTTTTAGAGATGCCCCAGCATTTT.

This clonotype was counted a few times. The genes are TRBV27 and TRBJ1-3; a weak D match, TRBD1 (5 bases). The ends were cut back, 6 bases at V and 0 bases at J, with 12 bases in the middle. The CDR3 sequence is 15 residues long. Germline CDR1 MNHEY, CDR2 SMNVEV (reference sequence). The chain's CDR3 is CASRTTGASGNTIYF. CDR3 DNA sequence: TGTGCCAGCAGAACTACAGGCGCCTCTGGAAACACCATATATTTT.

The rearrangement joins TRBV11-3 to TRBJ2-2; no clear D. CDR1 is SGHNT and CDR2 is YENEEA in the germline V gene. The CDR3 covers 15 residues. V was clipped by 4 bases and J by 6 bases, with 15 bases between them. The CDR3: CASSSAPGISGELFF. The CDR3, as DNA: TGTGCCAGCAGCTCCGCACCGGGTATCTCCGGGGAGCTGTTTTTT.

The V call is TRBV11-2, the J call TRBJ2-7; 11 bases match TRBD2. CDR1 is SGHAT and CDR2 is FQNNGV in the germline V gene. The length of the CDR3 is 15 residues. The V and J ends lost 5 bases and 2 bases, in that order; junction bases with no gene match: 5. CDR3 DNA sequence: TGTGCCAGCAGCCTTGGGACTAGCGGCGCCTACGAGCAGTACTTC. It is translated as CASSLGTSGAYEQYF.

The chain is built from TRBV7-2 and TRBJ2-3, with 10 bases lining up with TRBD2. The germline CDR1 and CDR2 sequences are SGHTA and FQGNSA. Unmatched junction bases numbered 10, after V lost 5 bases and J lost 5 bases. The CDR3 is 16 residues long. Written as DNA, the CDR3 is TGTGCCAGCAGCCAGGCCCTAGCGGGGGCCCAAGATACGCAGTATTTT. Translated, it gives CASSQALAGAQDTQYF.

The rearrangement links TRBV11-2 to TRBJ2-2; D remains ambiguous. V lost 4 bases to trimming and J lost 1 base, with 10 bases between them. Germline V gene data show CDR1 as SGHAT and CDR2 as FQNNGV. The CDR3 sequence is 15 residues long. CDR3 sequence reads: CASSYYKQNTGELFF. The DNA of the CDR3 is TGTGCCAGCAGCTATTACAAGCAGAACACCGGGGAGCTGTTTTTT.

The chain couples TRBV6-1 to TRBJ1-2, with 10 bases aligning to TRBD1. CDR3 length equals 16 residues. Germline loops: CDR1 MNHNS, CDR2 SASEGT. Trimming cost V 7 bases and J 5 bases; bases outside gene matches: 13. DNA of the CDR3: TGTGCCAGCAATAGGTCAGGGGACAGGGGCTCATATGGCTACACCTTC. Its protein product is CASNRSGDRGSYGYTF.

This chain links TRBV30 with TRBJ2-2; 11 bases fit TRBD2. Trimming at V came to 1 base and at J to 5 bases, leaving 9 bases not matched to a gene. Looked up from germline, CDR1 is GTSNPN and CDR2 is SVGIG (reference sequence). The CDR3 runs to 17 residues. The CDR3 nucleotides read TGTGCCTGGAGTGGGGCTAGCGGGGGGTTTAGTACCGGGGAGCTGTTTTTT. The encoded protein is CAWSGASGGFSTGELFF. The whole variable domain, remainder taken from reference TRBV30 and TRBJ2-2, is SQTIHQWPATLVQPVGSPLSLECTVEGTSNPNLYWYRQAAGRGLQLLFYSVGIGQISSEVPQNLSASRPQDRQFILSSKKLLLSDSGFYLCAWSGASGGFSTGELFFGEGSRLTVL.

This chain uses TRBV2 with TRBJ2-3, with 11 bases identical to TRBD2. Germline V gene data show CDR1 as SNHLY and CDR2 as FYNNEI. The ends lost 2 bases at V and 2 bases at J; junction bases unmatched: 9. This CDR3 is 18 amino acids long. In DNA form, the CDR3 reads TGTGCCAGCAGTGAAATAGGATTAGCGGGGGGGTCCACAGATACGCAGTATTTT. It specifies CASSEIGLAGGSTDTQYF. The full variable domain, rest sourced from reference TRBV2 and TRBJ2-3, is EPEVTQTPSHQVTQMGQEVILRCVPISNHLYFYWYRQILGQKVEFLVSFYNNEISEKSEIFDDQFSVERPDGSNFTLKIRSTKLEDSAMYFCASSEIGLAGGSTDTQYFGPGTRLTVL.

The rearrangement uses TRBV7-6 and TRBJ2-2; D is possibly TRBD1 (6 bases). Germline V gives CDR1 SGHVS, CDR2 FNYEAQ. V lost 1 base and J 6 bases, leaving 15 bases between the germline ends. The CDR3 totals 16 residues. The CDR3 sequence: CASSLVIRGAAGELFF. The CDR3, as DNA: TGTGCCAGCAGCTTAGTGATCAGGGGCGCGGCCGGGGAGCTGTTTTTT. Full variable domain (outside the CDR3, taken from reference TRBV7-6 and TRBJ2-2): GAGVSQSPRYKVTKRGQDVALRCDPISGHVSLYWYRQALGQGPEFLTYFNYEAQQDKSGLPNDRFSAERPEGSISTLTIQRTEQRDSAMYRCASSLVIRGAAGELFFGEGSRLTVL.

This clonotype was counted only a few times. The CDR3 is CASSANRGTKETQYF. The CDR3 region has the DNA TGTGCCAGCAGCGCGAACCGCGGGACTAAAGAGACCCAGTACTTC. This chain joins TRBV21-1 and TRBJ2-5; TRBD2, the D gene given by the table, was not confirmed from the DNA. TRBV21-1 is designated a pseudogene. The CDR3 loop spans 15 amino acids.

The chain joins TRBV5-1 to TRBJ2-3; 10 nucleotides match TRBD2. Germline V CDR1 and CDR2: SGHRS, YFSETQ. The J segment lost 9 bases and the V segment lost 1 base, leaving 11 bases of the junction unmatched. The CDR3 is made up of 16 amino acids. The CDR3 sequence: CASSLPGAGGPGTQYF. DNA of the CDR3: TGCGCCAGCAGCTTGCCTGGAGCGGGGGGGCCTGGAACGCAGTATTTT. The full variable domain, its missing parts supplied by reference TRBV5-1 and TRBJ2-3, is KAGVTQTPRYLIKTRGQQVTLSCSPISGHRSVSWYQQTPGQGLQFLFEYFSETQRNKGNFPGRFSGRQFSNSRSEMNVSTLELGDSALYLCASSLPGAGGPGTQYFGPGTRLTVL.

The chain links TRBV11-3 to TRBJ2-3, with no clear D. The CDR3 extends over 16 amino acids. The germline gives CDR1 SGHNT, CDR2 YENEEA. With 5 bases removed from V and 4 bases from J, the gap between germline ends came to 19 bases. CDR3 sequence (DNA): TGTGCCAGCAGCCCTACTCCCCTTGGAGAGGCAGATACGCAGTATTTT. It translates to CASSPTPLGEADTQYF.

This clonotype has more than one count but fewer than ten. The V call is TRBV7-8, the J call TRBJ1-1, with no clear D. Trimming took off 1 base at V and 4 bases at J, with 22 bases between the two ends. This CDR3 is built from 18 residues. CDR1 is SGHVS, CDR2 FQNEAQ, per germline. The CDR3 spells CASSLVRVGIRRSTEAFF. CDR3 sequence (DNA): TGTGCCAGCAGCTTAGTTAGGGTCGGTATAAGGCGTAGCACTGAAGCTTTCTTT.

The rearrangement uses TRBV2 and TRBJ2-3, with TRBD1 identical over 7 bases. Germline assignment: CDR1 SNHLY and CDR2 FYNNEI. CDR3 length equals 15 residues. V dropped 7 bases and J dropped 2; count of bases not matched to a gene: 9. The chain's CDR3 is CASTNGQAYTDTQYF. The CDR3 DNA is TGTGCCAGCACGAACGGACAGGCTTACACAGATACGCAGTATTTT.